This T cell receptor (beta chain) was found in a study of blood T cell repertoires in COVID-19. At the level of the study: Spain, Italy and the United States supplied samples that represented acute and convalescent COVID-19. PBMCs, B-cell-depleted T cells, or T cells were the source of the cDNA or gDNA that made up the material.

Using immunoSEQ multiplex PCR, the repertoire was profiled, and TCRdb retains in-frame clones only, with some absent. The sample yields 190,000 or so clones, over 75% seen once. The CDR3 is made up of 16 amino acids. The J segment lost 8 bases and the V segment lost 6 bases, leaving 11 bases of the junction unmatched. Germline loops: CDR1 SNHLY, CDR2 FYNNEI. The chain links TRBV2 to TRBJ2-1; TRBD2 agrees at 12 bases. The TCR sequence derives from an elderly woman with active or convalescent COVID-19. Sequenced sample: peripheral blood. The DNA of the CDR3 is TGTGCCAGCAGGTGGGATCTAGCGGGGGGGATGGATGAGCAGTTCTTC. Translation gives CASRWDLAGGMDEQFF.